The T cell receptor beta chain under discussion was sequenced for a study of blood T cells in healthy people across ages. Findings and caveats of the study: In these data, TCR beta diversity tracked strongly with naive T cell percentage. Aged donors had fewer naive CD4+ cells and lower diversity than long-lived donors.

A J-beta primer mix and a sample-barcoded 5' primer were used in a second PCR of about 6 to 12 cycles. TCRdb re-analysed the 5' RACE reads in MiXCR, keeping a single row per CDR3 protein. Of about 1,400,000 distinct CDR3 sequences listed, 42% are singletons. The ends were cut back, 3 bases at V and 1 base at J, with 11 bases in the middle. Germline loops: CDR1 SGHRS, CDR2 YFSETQ. The CDR3 sequence is 15 residues long. Of note for this clonotype: Its matching antigen is unknown.

This chain joins TRBV5-1 and TRBJ2-4; D tentatively fits TRBD1 or TRBD2 (5 bases each). Sequenced input: blood. The sequence derives from a woman younger than 35 in good health. CDR3 DNA sequence: TGCGCCAGCAGCTCCGGGGCCGGGGCCAAAAACATTCAGTACTTC. This sequence encodes CASSSGAGAKNIQYF.